These T cell receptor beta chains were read from a single sample in a study of cytomegalovirus exposure and HLA in healthy donors. Profiling relied on immunoSEQ multiplex PCR, and the TCRdb table lists in-frame clones only, not all of them. The sample records approximately 260,000 clones, roughly 91% being singletons. Sequencing was carried out using PBMCs. All receptors derive from a girl aged 2-9 years in good health and CMV-seronegative. The CDR3 runs from the conserved cysteine through the conserved F or W. D genes are given only for firm matches. Expanded clones are given a class, and other clones once, few, many or no size at all.

>TRBJ1-1|NA|TRBV7-8|NA
CASSFPRGTEAFF
TGTGCCAGCAGCTTCCCCCGGGGCACTGAAGCTTTCTTT
>TRBJ1-5|once|TRBV6-4|NA
CASNLALSSNQPQHF
TGTGCCAGCAATCTCGCGTTGAGTAGCAATCAGCCCCAGCATTTT
>TRBJ2-7|NA|TRBV7-2|NA
CASSLGAGRSYEQYF
TGTGCCAGCAGCTTAGGGGCAGGCCGCTCCTACGAGCAGTACTTC
>TRBJ2-7|NA|TRBV30|TRBD2
CAWGQGGGEQYF
TGTGCCTGGGGCCAGGGCGGGGGCGAGCAGTACTTC
>TRBJ1-4|NA|TRBV30|NA
CAWNELSTNEKLFF
TGTGCCTGGAACGAGCTGTCAACTAATGAAAAACTGTTTTTT
>TRBJ2-5|NA|TRBV6-4|TRBD1
CASNRGQGYGSQYF
TGTGCCAGCAACCGAGGACAGGGCTACGGATCCCAGTACTTC
>TRBJ2-7|once|TRBV29-1|TRBD1
CSVWDRGYEQYF
TGCAGCGTCTGGGACAGGGGCTACGAGCAGTACTTC
>TRBJ2-3|NA|TRBV6-5|NA
CASSYLGDTQYF
TGTGCCAGCAGTTATTTGGGCGATACGCAGTATTTT
>TRBJ1-3|NA|TRBV6-1|NA
CASSNPTGTGNTIYF
TGTGCCAGCAGTAATCCTACAGGGACTGGAAACACCATATATTTT
>TRBJ1-2|few|TRBV5-4|NA
CASSPGGVNYGYTF
TGTGCCAGCAGCCCCGGGGGGGTGAACTATGGCTACACCTTC
>TRBJ2-1|NA|TRBV14|NA
CASSQDSAGSYNEQFF
TGTGCCAGCAGCCAAGATTCGGCGGGGTCCTACAATGAGCAGTTCTTC
>TRBJ1-3|NA|TRBV5-4|NA
CASSPQTEFFSSGNTIYF
TGTGCCAGCAGCCCTCAGACAGAATTTTTCTCCTCTGGAAACACCATATATTTT
>TRBJ2-1|NA|TRBV2|TRBD1
CASRYLGQTLYNEQFF
TGTGCCAGCAGGTACCTGGGACAGACGCTATACAATGAGCAGTTCTTC